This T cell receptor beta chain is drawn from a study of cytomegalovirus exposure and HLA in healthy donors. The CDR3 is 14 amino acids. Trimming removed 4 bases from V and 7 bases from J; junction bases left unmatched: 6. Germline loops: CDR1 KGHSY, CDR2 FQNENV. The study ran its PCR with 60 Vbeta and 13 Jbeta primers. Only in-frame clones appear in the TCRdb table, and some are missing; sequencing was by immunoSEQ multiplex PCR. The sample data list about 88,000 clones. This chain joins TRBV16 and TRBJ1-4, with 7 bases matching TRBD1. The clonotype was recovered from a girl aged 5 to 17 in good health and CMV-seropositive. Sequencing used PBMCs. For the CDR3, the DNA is TGTGCCAGCAGCCTGGGACAGCGCCTTGAAAAACTGTTTTTT. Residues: CASSLGQRLEKLFF. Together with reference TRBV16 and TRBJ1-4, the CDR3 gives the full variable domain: GEEVAQTPKHLVRGEGQKAKLYCAPIKGHSYVFWYQQVLKNEFKFLISFQNENVFDETGMPKERFSAKCLPNSPCSLEIQATKLEDSAVYFCASSLGQRLEKLFFGSGTQLSVL.